Each of the 7 T cell receptor beta chains below was sequenced from the same sample in a study of cytomegalovirus exposure and HLA in healthy donors. PCR was performed using 60 Vbeta and 13 Jbeta primers. The method was immunoSEQ multiplex PCR; TCRdb's version includes in-frame clones alone and lacks a portion of them. The repertoire holds 75,000 to 90,000 clones, roughly 78% seen once, with around 4.8% in the top ten. Material for sequencing was PBMCs. All receptors derive from a middle-aged man in good health and CMV-seronegative.

This clone was seen once. J is TRBJ1-1 and V is TRBV15; D perhaps matches TRBD1 (5 bases). This CDR3 is 17 amino acids long. V shed 2 bases and J shed 3 bases, with 19 bases lying between them. CDR1 and CDR2 from the germline V gene are LNHNV and YYDKDF (reference sequence). CDR3 in DNA: TGTGCCACCAGCAGATCCTCGGGCACCAGGGTGGACACTGAAGCTTTCTTT. Translation: CATSRSSGTRVDTEAFF.

V usage is TRBV4-3 and J usage is TRBJ2-7; D is possibly TRBD2 (6 bases). The CDR3 spans 13 residues. With 6 bases removed from V and 8 bases from J, the gap between germline ends came to 17 bases. CDR1 is LGHNA and CDR2 is YSLEER in the germline V gene. The CDR3 nucleotides are TGCGCCAGCAGTGTGGGACTCATAATGCAGCAGTACTTC. Its translation is CASSVGLIMQQYF.

The chain is built from TRBV28 and TRBJ2-5; perhaps TRBD1 as D (5 bases). The germline V gene encodes CDR1 MDHEN and CDR2 SYDVKM. There are 15 residues in the CDR3. The germline V and J ends were trimmed by 6 bases and 9 bases, with 23 bases remaining between them. The CDR3 DNA reads TGTGCCAGCAGGGGGCGAAAACAGTTAGGGGTGGCCCAGTACTTC. Its protein is CASRGRKQLGVAQYF.

The chain couples TRBV2 to TRBJ2-1; 13 bases align to TRBD2. The CDR3 runs 22 residues. CDR1 SNHLY and CDR2 FYNNEI come from the germline V gene. V gave up 3 bases and J gave up 4 bases; unmatched junction bases: 21. CDR3 sequence reads: CASSDRTLERLAGGLAYNEQFF. In DNA, the CDR3 is TGTGCCAGCAGTGATAGGACTCTGGAAAGACTAGCGGGAGGATTAGCGTACAATGAGCAGTTCTTC. Drawing the rest from reference TRBV2 and TRBJ2-1, the complete variable domain is EPEVTQTPSHQVTQMGQEVILRCVPISNHLYFYWYRQILGQKVEFLVSFYNNEISEKSEIFDDQFSVERPDGSNFTLKIRSTKLEDSAMYFCASSDRTLERLAGGLAYNEQFFGPGTRLTVL.

This clone was recorded a few times. The chain uses TRBV4-2 and TRBJ2-5; 11 nucleotides align to TRBD2. Unmatched junction bases numbered 10, after V lost 0 bases and J lost 4 bases. This CDR3 is 18 amino acids long. Germline values: CDR1 LGHNA, CDR2 YNFKEQ. DNA for the CDR3: TGTGCCAGCAGCCAAGAGTGGGCTAGCGGGGGGCTAGCAGAGACCCAGTACTTC. This encodes CASSQEWASGGLAETQYF.

The chain couples TRBV7-2 to TRBJ2-7, with a tentative D call TRBD1 (7 bases). This CDR3 is 14 amino acids long. V was shortened by 5 bases and J by 5 bases, with 16 bases between the two germline ends. CDR1 is SGHTA and CDR2 is FQGNSA in the germline V gene. In nucleotides, the CDR3 is TGTGCCAGCAGCCTCGGAGGGGGCTGGGACGAGCAGTACTTC. This codes for CASSLGGGWDEQYF.

The V gene is TRBV7-6, the J gene TRBJ1-5; no clear D. Germline-derived CDR1 and CDR2 are SGHVS and FNYEAQ. V gave up 0 bases and J gave up 2 bases, with 5 bases separating them. The CDR3 length is 14 residues. In nucleotides, the CDR3 is TGTGCCAGCAGCTTAGCCCCGGGCAATCAGCCCCAGCATTTT. Its translation: CASSLAPGNQPQHF.